This T cell receptor beta chain stems from a study of graft-versus-host responses after intestinal transplantation. The CDR3 length is 17 residues. Germline V gene data show CDR1 as PRHDT and CDR2 as FYEKMQ (reference sequence). After removal of 3 bases from V and 1 base from J, the junction contained 6 bases not matched to a gene. Study observations and caveats: GvH clonotypes were identified within recipient marrow, with a subset emerging first in ileum or blood. Allografts of one patient group, those with graft-donor T cell macrochimerism, had high graft-versus-host to host-versus-graft clonal ratios.

Concerning this clone itself: Its antigen is currently unknown.

The data were produced by immunoSEQ multiplex PCR, yet TCRdb's version contains in-frame clones alone and is incomplete. The table includes tens of thousands of clones, over 85% detected once. This sequence joins TRBV13 and TRBJ2-3; TRBD1 matches 11 bases. Specimen: PBMCs, collected 26 days after transplant. This clonotype originated in a human patient who received an intestinal transplant, so some T cells may come from the graft donor. CDR3 residues: CASSLGQGGIRTDTQYF. CDR3 DNA sequence: TGTGCCAGCAGCTTGGGACAGGGGGGAATTCGCACAGATACGCAGTATTTT.